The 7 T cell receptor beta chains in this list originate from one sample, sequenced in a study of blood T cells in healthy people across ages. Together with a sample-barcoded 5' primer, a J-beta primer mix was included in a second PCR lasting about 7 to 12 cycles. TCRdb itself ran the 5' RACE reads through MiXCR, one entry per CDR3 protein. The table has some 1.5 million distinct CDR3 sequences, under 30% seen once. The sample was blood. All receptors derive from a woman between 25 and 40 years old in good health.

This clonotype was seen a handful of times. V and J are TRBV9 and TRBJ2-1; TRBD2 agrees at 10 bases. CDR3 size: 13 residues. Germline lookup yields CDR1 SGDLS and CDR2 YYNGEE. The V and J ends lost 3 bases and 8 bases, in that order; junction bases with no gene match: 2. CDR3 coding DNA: TGTGCCAGCAGCGCTAGCGGGAGCGATGAGCAGTTCTTC. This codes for CASSASGSDEQFF. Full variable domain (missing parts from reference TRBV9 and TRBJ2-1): DSGVTQTPKHLITATGQRVTLRCSPRSGDLSVYWYQQSLDQGLQFLIQYYNGEERAKGNILERFSAQQFPDLHSELNLSSLELGDSALYFCASSASGSDEQFFGPGTRLTVL.

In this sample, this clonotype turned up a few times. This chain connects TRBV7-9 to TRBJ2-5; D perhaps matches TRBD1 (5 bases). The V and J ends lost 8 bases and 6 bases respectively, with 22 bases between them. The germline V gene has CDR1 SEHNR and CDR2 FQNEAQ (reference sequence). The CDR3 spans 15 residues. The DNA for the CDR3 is TGTGCCAGCGACAAACAGGAGACCCTCGAGAAGACCCAGTACTTC. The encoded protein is CASDKQETLEKTQYF.

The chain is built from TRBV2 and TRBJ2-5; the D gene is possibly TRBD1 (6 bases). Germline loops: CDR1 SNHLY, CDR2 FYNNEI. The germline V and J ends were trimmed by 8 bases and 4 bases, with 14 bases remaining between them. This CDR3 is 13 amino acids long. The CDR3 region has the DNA TGTGCCAGCGGAGGACAGACAATAGAGACCCAGTACTTC. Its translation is CASGGQTIETQYF.

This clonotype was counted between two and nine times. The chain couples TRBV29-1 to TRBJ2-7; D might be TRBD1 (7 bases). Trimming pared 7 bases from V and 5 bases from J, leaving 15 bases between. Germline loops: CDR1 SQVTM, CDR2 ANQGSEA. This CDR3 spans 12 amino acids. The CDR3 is CSAIQGRNEQYF. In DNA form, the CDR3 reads TGCAGCGCAATACAGGGGAGGAACGAGCAGTACTTC.

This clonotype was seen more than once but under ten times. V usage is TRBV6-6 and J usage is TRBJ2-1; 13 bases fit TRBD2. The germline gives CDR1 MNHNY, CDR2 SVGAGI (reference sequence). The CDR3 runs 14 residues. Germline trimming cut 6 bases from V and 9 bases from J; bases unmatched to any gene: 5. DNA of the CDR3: TGTGCCAGCAGGCCTACTAGCGGGGGGGTTGAGCAGTTCTTC. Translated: CASRPTSGGVEQFF.

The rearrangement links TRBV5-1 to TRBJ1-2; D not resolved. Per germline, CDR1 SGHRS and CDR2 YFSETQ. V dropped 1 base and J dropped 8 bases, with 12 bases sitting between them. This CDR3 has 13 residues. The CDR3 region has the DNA TGCGCCAGCAGCTTGAGCCGGGAGGAGGGCTACACCTTC. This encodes CASSLSREEGYTF.

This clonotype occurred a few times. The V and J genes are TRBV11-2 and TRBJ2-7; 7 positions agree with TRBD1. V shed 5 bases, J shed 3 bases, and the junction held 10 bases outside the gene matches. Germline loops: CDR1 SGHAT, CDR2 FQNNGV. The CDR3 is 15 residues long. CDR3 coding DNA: TGTGCCAGCAGCCCCCTAGGGACAGCTGGCTACGAGCAGTACTTC. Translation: CASSPLGTAGYEQYF.